This entry features one T cell receptor (beta chain) sequence. Its antigen is unknown. The record originates from a study of cytomegalovirus exposure and HLA in healthy donors. The germline gives CDR1 GTSNPN, CDR2 SVGIG (reference sequence). The CDR3 sequence is 14 residues long. V lost 0 bases and J 0 bases, leaving 6 bases between the germline ends. Findings and caveats of the study: An observed cluster of highly shared sequence variants was recorded as a likely sequencing artifact. Per a later analysis, HLA-associated TCR beta chains showed more clonal expansion than other, equally common TCR beta chains.

With 60 Vbeta and 13 Jbeta primers, the PCR was carried out. The table came from immunoSEQ multiplex PCR; TCRdb's copy has only in-frame clones and leaves some out. Of about 120,000 clones listed, 50% to 75% are singletons. The chain has TRBV30 and TRBJ1-3; no clear D. Sequencing was done on a sample of PBMCs. This TCR was sampled from a woman aged 40 to 55 in good health and CMV-seropositive. DNA for the CDR3: TGTGCCTGGAGTGTGGGCATCTCTGGAAACACCATATATTTT. Its protein is CAWSVGISGNTIYF.